This TCR beta chain derives from a study of radiation and T cells in renal cell carcinoma (dated by TCRdb to 2019 to 2021). Regarding the study in general: In total, roughly 51 samples underwent TCR beta sequencing: roughly 25 tumors plus 27 peripheral blood samples. Across all 55 or so samples, 4,016,671 unique CDR3 nucleotide sequences, encoding approximately 2.5 million unique CDR3 amino acid sequences, were identified.

TCR beta libraries were generated from genomic DNA with the immunoSEQ kit, following the manufacturer's recommendations. For library preparation, a first multiplex PCR was performed with proprietary primers, followed by a second PCR in which unique barcodes were added, and bead cleanups were performed after each round. A positive control reaction and a negative control reaction, both provided in the kit, were run with every batch of samples. The final libraries underwent checking on an Agilent 4200 TapeStation D1000 ScreenTape, volumetric pooling, and quantification by qPCR. An Illumina NextSeq500 fitted with a MidOutput 150-cycle cartridge performed the sequencing, running 156 Read1 cycles and 15 Index1 cycles with the kit's custom primers. The pooled library was loaded at approximately 1 pM, with an approximately 20% PhiX control spiked in. In the source study's methods: Vendor-processed data were analyzed in R, and a clonotype was defined as all T cells sharing the same CDR3 nucleotide sequence. For clone abundance analyses, frequencies were normalized to the 10,000 most abundant clones per sample. Public T cell clones, averaging fewer than five per sample, were removed before analysis. Dominant motif analysis used ImmunoMap with the PAM10 matrix, gap penalty 30 and homology threshold 0.3; motifs with cumulative frequency at least 0.01 counted as dominant. The table comes from immuneACCESS by way of TCRdb, which keeps in-frame sequences with V and J called. Part of the clones is missing from these tables; in studies checked, under half for an unresolved V gene and the rest for unknown reasons. V and J calls and clone size are given by that table; D and trimming were obtained from the DNA. The sample table shows approximately 16,000 clones, and 50% to 60% are seen once. The top ten clones comprise 9.5% to 11% of the sample.

The label giving this sample's time point can be read as: tumor resected at nephrectomy. This sample's treatment or condition label indicates: treatment-naive control, cytoreductive nephrectomy. Control tumors were obtained from treatment-naive renal cell carcinoma patients in whom cytoreductive nephrectomy was performed without prior radiation. All patients had renal cell carcinoma with clear cell pathology. The control tumors used for TCR sequencing were from a few females and 11 to 12 males, were resected between about 2011 and 2014, and had a median patient age of approximately 56 years (range roughly 40 to 82). The tumors were dissociated mechanically, digested with collagenase/hyaluronidase at 37 degrees C, processed in gentleMACS C tubes, and kept in liquid nitrogen. Genomic DNA for TCR sequencing was prepared using the QIAamp DNA Blood Mini Kit (Qiagen). The analyses included just those samples that passed every quality control check.

A note on this clone: No antigen is known for it. Per-nucleotide qualities are absent, and no much larger clonotype sits a single base away.

Study-wide conclusions, independent of this receptor: Compared with control tumors, irradiated tumors had a greater number of dominant CDR3 motifs, and these motifs made up a bigger portion of the repertoire. With a single-armed trial design, the study had no way to address how radiation dose or scheduling affects the TCR repertoire. Irradiated tumors showed higher TCR clonality than controls, with the top 100 clonotypes averaging about 54% of the repertoire versus around 45% in nephrectomy-only tumors. Because only small tumor regions of roughly 1 g were available, intratumoral heterogeneity was not captured.

CDR1 MGHRA and CDR2 YSYEKL were looked up in the germline V gene. The CDR3, from cysteine to phenylalanine, totals 17 residues. Only the CDR3 part of the read is kept: 51 bases, read in frame from the first base. Trimming costs V 0 bases and J 4 bases, and their ends lie 17 bases apart. The rearranged chain carries TRBV4-1 and TRBJ2-3, with TRBD2 perhaps the D gene, on 6 matching bases. The sample here was tumor tissue, taken from a patient whose treatment was nephrectomy without radiotherapy. The receptor's source is a man aged 50-60 years with renal cell carcinoma. The nucleotide sequence is given as TGCGCCAGCAGCCAAGAATCGCGGGACCCTGAGGCAGATACGCAGTATTTT. Translation gives CASSQESRDPEADTQYF.